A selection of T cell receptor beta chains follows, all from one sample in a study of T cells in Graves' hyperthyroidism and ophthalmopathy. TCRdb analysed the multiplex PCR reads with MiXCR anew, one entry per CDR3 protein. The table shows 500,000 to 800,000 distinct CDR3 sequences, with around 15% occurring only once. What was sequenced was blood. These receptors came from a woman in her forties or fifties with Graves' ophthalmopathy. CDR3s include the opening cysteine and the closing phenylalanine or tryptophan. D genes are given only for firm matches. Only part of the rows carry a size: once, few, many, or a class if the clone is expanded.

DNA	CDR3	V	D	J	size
TGTGCCAGTACCAGGACTAGCGGTGGCACCGGGGAGCTGTTTTTT	CASTRTSGGTGELFF	TRBV19	TRBD2	TRBJ2-2	-
TGTGCCAGCAGTTTTCGACTAGCGGGAGGTGAGCAGTTCTTC	CASSFRLAGGEQFF	TRBV28	TRBD2	TRBJ2-1	-
TGTGCCAGCAGTGACAACAGGGGGGGCGAAAAACTGTTTTTT	CASSDNRGGEKLFF	TRBV6-1	TRBD1	TRBJ1-4	few
TGTGCCAGCAGCCCCAGTAGGGAGAACACTGAAGCTTTCTTT	CASSPSRENTEAFF	TRBV7-3	-	TRBJ1-1	-
TGTGCCAGCAGCCAAGACGACGGGAATTCACCCCTCCACTTT	CASSQDDGNSPLHF	TRBV4-2	-	TRBJ1-6	few
TGTGCCAGCAATTCGGCGGGGGCAGGACAAGAGACCCAGTACTTC	CASNSAGAGQETQYF	TRBV12-3/TRBV12-4	-	TRBJ2-5	many
TGTGCCAGCAGCCCATCGACAGGTTCCCGTGGCTACACCTTC	CASSPSTGSRGYTF	TRBV3-1	-	TRBJ1-2	many
TGTGCCAGCAGCCCCGGGGGGACTAGCGGGAGTAGGAGAGATACGCAGTATTTT	CASSPGGTSGSRRDTQYF	TRBV7-2	TRBD2	TRBJ2-3	-
TGTGCCTGGAGTGTAGCCTCAACGGGGGGTCCTGAAGCTTTCTTT	CAWSVASTGGPEAFF	TRBV30	-	TRBJ1-1	many
TGTGCCAGCAGCACAAGAAAAACAGGCCACAATGAGCAGTTCTTC	CASSTRKTGHNEQFF	TRBV28	-	TRBJ2-1	-
TGCGCCAGCAGCATAACCTGGGACAGGAAATACGAGCAGTACTTC	CASSITWDRKYEQYF	TRBV5-1	TRBD1	TRBJ2-7	many
TGTGCCAGCAGTGAGGAGGGACAGGGCTTTCCCTATAATTCACCCCTCCACTTT	CASSEEGQGFPYNSPLHF	TRBV25-1	TRBD1	TRBJ1-6	few
TGTGCCAGCAGTCCCCGGGTACACGGCAATCAGCCCCAGCATTTT	CASSPRVHGNQPQHF	TRBV12-3/TRBV12-4	-	TRBJ1-5	-
TGTGCCATCAAAGGGACTAGCGGGGAATACGAGCAGTACTTC	CAIKGTSGEYEQYF	TRBV10-3	TRBD2	TRBJ2-7	many
TGTGCCAGCAGCATAACCTTGACAGGGAGGGGGAACACCGGGGAGCTGTTTTTT	CASSITLTGRGNTGELFF	TRBV7-8	-	TRBJ2-2	-
TGTGCCAGCAGACCCGACGAGGCGTACGAGCAGTACTTC	CASRPDEAYEQYF	TRBV28	-	TRBJ2-7	many
TGTGCCAGTAGTCCGACAGTAGGGAAATTGGAAAAACTGTTTTTT	CASSPTVGKLEKLFF	TRBV19	-	TRBJ1-4	-
TGTGCCAGCAGTTTACTTCCTAGCGGGAGGGGGAGAAAGGAAGATACGCAGTATTTT	CASSLLPSGRGRKEDTQYF	TRBV27	TRBD2	TRBJ2-3	-
TGTGCCAGCAGCTTAGTAAGGACAGGGGCCTACGAGCAGTACTTC	CASSLVRTGAYEQYF	TRBV7-2	TRBD1	TRBJ2-7	many
TGTGCCAGCAGTTTTACTAGGGGATGGAGCGAGCAGTACTTC	CASSFTRGWSEQYF	TRBV28	-	TRBJ2-7	many
TGTGCCAGCCCATCATCCCTTATAGCGGACCTCTCCTACGAGCAGTACTTC	CASPSSLIADLSYEQYF	TRBV18	-	TRBJ2-7	many
TGCGCCAGCACCCGGGACTCACTTTCCTACGAGCAGTACTTC	CASTRDSLSYEQYF	TRBV5-1	-	TRBJ2-7	many